The 3 T cell receptor beta chains listed next were all sequenced from one sample in a study of blood T cells in healthy people across ages. It was with a sample-barcoded 5' primer and a J-beta primer mix that a second PCR of roughly 7 to 12 cycles was run. A single record per CDR3 protein comes from TCRdb applying MiXCR to the 5' RACE reads. Of about 1,000,000 distinct CDR3 sequences listed, less than 50% were seen once; the top ten hold approximately 17%. Sequencing input: blood. Every receptor here comes from a woman aged 60-75 years in good health.

The rearrangement links TRBV7-2 to TRBJ2-1; tentative D call: TRBD2 (6 bases). The CDR3 is made up of 15 amino acids. V was pared by 1 base and J by 9 bases, with 16 bases between. Germline CDR1 reads SGHTA; CDR2 reads FQGNSA. In nucleotides, the CDR3 is TGTGCCAGCAGCTTAGAGGGTAGCGGTGTTTCTGAGCAGTTCTTC. It encodes CASSLEGSGVSEQFF. Variable domain in full (rest from reference TRBV7-2 and TRBJ2-1): GAGVSQSPSNKVTEKGKDVELRCDPISGHTALYWYRQSLGQGLEFLIYFQGNSAPDKSGLPSDRFSAERTGGSVSTLTIQRTQQEDSAVYLCASSLEGSGVSEQFFGPGTRLTVL.

Concerning this clonotype itself: Given a much more abundant clone one base away, this may be a read error. The chain links TRBV20-1 to TRBJ2-7, with TRBD2 as a possible D gene (6 bases). CDR3 length: 15 residues. Germline lookup yields CDR1 DFQATT and CDR2 SNEGSKA (reference sequence). The CDR3 bases are TGCGGTGCTAGAGATATGCGGGGAGGTTCCTACGAGCAGTACTTC. Its protein product is CGARDMRGGSYEQYF.

This clonotype was recorded only once. The chain links TRBV28 to TRBJ2-7; tentative D call: TRBD2 (5 bases). CDR1 MDHEN and CDR2 SYDVKM come from the germline V gene. Trimming left V 5 bases short and J 6 bases short, with 17 bases between. The CDR3 length is 14 residues. The CDR3 here is CASSPLRDPSEQYF. The CDR3 nucleotides are TGTGCCAGCAGTCCCCTCCGGGATCCCTCCGAGCAGTACTTC. Looking up the rest from reference TRBV28 and TRBJ2-7 gives the full variable domain: DVKVTQSSRYLVKRTGEKVFLECVQDMDHENMFWYRQDPGLGLRLIYFSYDVKMKEKGDIPEGYSVSREKKERFSLILESASTNQTSMYLCASSPLRDPSEQYFGPGTRLTVT.